The source of this TCR beta chain is a study of post-analysis software for immune sequencing data. Looking at the study overall: Multiple sclerosis in the patients followed relapsing-remitting, secondary progressive and progressive-relapsing courses. Overall study results and limits: Patients had higher frequencies than controls of about five TRBV segments, including TRBV5-6, TRBV5-1 and TRBV20-1.

The CDR3 is made up of 15 amino acids. CDR1 SEHNR and CDR2 FQNEAQ come from the germline V gene (reference sequence). The TCR beta cDNA libraries carried unique molecular identifiers. One entry per CDR3 protein, called by TCRdb with MiXCR from the PCR reads. Here the sample spans 430,000 or so distinct CDR3 sequences, roughly 40% being singletons. With regard to this clonotype: The antigen is undetermined. Relative to the germline gene, one junction end is altered; a read error may explain this.

The rearrangement uses TRBV7-9 and TRBJ2-5; possible D gene TRBD2, 5 bases. The material sequenced was blood. The sequence was obtained from a girl aged 2-10 years with multiple sclerosis. For the CDR3, the DNA is TGTGCCAGCAGCCCCATTGCGGTCAAATGGGAGACCCGGTACTTC. Protein: CASSPIAVKWETRYF. The full variable domain, with the rest looked up from reference TRBV7-9 and TRBJ2-5, is DTGVSQNPRHKITKRGQNVTFRCDPISEHNRLYWYRQTLGQGPEFLTYFQNEAQLEKSRLLSDRFSAERPKGSFSTLEIQRTEQGDSAMYLCASSPIAVKWETRYFGPGTRLLVL.